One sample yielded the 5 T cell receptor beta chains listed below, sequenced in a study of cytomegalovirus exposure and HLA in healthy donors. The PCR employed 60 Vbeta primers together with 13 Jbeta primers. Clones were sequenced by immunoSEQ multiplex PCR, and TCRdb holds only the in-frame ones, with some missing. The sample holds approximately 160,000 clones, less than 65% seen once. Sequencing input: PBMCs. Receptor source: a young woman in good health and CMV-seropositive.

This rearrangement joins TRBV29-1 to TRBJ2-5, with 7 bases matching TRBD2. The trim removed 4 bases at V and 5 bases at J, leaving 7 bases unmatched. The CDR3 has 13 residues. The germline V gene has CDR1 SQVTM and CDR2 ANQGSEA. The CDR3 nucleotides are TGCAGCGTTGTCTCTCTGGGAGGGGAGACCCAGTACTTC. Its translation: CSVVSLGGETQYF. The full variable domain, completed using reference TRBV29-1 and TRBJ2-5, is SAVISQKPSRDICQRGTSLTIQCQVDSQVTMMFWYRQQPGQSLTLIATANQGSEATYESGFVIDKFPISRPNLTFSTLTVSNMSPEDSSIYLCSVVSLGGETQYFGPGTRLLVL.

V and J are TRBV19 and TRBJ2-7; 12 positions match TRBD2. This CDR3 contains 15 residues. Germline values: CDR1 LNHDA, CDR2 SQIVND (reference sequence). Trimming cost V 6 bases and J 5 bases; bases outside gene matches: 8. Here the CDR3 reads CASSHPTSGRHEQYF. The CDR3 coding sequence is TGTGCCAGTAGCCATCCGACTAGCGGGAGACACGAGCAGTACTTC.

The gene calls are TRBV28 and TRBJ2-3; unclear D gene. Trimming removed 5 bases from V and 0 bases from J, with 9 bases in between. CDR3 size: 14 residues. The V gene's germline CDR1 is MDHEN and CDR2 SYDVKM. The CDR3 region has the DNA TGTGCCAGCAGTCCAGGTTCTAGCACAGATACGCAGTATTTT. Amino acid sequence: CASSPGSSTDTQYF.

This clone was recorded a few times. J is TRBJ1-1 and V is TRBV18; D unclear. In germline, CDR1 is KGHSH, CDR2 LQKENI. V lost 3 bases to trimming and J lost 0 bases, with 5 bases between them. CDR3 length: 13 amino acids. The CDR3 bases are TGTGCCAGCTCACCTTCGGTGAACACTGAAGCTTTCTTT. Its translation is CASSPSVNTEAFF.

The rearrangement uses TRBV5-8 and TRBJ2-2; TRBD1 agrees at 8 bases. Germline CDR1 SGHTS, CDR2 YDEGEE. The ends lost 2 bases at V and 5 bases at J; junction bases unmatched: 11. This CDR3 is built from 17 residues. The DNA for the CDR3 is TGTGCCAGCAGCTTCCCAGGGGGCGCAGGTAAAACCGGGGAGCTGTTTTTT. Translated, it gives CASSFPGGAGKTGELFF.